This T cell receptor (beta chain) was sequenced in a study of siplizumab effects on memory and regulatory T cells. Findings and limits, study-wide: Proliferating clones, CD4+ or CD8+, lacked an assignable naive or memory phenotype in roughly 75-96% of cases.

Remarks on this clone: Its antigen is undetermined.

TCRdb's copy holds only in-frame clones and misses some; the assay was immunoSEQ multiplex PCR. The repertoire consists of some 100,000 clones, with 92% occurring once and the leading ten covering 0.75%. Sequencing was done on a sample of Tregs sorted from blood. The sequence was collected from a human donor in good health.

The CDR3 reads CASSNFHSGANVLTF. As DNA, the CDR3 is TGTGCCAGTAGTAATTTTCACTCTGGGGCCAACGTCCTGACTTTC. V usage is TRBV19 and J usage is TRBJ2-6, with D uncertain. The CDR3 runs to 15 residues. The V gene lost 4 bases and the J gene lost 0 bases, with 7 bases spanning the gap. The germline V gene encodes CDR1 LNHDA and CDR2 SQIVND (reference sequence).